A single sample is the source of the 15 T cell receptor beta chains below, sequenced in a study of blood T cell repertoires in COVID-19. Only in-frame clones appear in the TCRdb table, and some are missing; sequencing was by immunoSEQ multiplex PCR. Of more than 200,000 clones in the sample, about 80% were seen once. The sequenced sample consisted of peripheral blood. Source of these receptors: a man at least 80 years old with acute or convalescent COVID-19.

The DNA of the CDR3 is TGTGCCAGCAGTTTCTTGGCCAACACAGATACGCAGTATTTT. It specifies CASSFLANTDTQYF. The chain employs TRBV28 and TRBJ2-3, with D hard to call. V was pared by 3 bases and J by 2 bases, with 9 bases between. Germline CDR1 MDHEN, CDR2 SYDVKM. This CDR3 is built from 14 residues.

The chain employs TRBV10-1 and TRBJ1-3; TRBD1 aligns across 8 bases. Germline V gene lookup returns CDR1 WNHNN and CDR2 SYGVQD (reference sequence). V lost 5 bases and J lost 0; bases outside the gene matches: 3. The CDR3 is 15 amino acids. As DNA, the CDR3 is TGCGCCAGCAGTCCCGGACAGGGCTCTGGAAACACCATATATTTT. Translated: CASSPGQGSGNTIYF.

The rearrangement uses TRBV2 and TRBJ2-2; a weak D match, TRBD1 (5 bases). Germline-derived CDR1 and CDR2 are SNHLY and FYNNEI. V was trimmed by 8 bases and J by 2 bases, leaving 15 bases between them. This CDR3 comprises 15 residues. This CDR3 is CASRSRQPNTGELFF. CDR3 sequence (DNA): TGTGCCAGCCGCTCCCGACAGCCTAACACCGGGGAGCTGTTTTTT.

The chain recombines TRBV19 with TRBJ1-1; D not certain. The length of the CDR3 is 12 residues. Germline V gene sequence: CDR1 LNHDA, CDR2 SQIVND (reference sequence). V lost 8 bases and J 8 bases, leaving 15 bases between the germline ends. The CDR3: CASEWAGREAFF. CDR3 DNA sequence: TGTGCCAGTGAGTGGGCCGGGAGGGAAGCTTTCTTT.

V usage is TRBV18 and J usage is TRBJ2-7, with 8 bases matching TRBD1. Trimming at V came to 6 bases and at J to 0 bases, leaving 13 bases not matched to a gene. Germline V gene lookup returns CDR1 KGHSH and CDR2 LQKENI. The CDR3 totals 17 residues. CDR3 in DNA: TGTGCCAGCTCTCCTAGACAGGGGCCGGCTCCCTCCTACGAGCAGTACTTC. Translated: CASSPRQGPAPSYEQYF.

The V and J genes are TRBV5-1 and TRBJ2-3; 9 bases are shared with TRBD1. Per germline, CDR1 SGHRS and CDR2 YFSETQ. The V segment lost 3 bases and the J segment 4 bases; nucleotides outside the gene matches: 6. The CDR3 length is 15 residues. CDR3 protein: CASSYSGTGSDTQYF. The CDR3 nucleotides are TGCGCCAGCAGCTATTCCGGGACAGGGTCAGATACGCAGTATTTT. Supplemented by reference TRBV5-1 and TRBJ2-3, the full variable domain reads KAGVTQTPRYLIKTRGQQVTLSCSPISGHRSVSWYQQTPGQGLQFLFEYFSETQRNKGNFPGRFSGRQFSNSRSEMNVSTLELGDSALYLCASSYSGTGSDTQYFGPGTRLTVL.

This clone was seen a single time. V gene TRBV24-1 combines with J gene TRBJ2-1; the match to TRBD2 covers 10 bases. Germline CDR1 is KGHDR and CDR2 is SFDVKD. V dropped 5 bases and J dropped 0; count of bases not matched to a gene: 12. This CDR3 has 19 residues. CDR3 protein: CATSGLAGVGFDSYNEQFF. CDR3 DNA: TGTGCCACCAGTGGGCTAGCGGGAGTGGGGTTCGACTCCTACAATGAGCAGTTCTTC.

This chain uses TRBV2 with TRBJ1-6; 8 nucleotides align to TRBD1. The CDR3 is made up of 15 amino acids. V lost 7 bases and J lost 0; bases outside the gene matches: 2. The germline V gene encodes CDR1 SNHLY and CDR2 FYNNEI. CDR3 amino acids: CASTGQGSYNSPLHF. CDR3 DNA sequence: TGTGCCAGCACCGGACAGGGCTCCTATAATTCACCCCTCCACTTT. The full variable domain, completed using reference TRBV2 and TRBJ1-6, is EPEVTQTPSHQVTQMGQEVILRCVPISNHLYFYWYRQILGQKVEFLVSFYNNEISEKSEIFDDQFSVERPDGSNFTLKIRSTKLEDSAMYFCASTGQGSYNSPLHFGNGTRLTVT.

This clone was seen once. CDR3 protein: CASSARRLSPSNYGYTF. The CDR3 DNA sequence: TGTGCCAGCAGTGCTAGACGTCTGAGCCCCTCCAACTATGGCTACACCTTC. This chain joins TRBV6-1 and TRBJ1-2; D is ambiguous. The V and J ends lost 4 bases and 2 bases respectively, with 20 bases between them. There are 17 residues in the CDR3. From germline, CDR1 is MNHNS and CDR2 SASEGT.

Here the CDR3 DNA reads TGTGCCAGCAGTTTCAGGACAAACACTGAAGCTTTCTTT. Residues: CASSFRTNTEAFF. This rearrangement joins TRBV27 to TRBJ1-1; D possibly corresponds to TRBD1 (5 bases). This CDR3 region has 13 residues. Trimming left V 3 bases short and J 2 bases short, with 7 bases between. Germline V gives CDR1 MNHEY, CDR2 SMNVEV (reference sequence).

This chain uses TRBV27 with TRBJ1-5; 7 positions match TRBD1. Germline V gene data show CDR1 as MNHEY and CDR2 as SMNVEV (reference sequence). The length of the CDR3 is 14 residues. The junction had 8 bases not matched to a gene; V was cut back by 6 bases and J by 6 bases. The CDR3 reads CASSRDRVFQPQHF. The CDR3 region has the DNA TGTGCCAGCAGCCGAGACAGGGTTTTTCAGCCCCAGCATTTT.

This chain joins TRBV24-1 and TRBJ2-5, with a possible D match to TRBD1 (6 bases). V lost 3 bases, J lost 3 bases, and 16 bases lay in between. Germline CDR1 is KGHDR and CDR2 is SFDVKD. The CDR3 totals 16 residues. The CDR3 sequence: CATSDQPQGRKETQYF. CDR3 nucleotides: TGTGCCACCAGTGATCAGCCCCAGGGGAGAAAAGAGACCCAGTACTTC.

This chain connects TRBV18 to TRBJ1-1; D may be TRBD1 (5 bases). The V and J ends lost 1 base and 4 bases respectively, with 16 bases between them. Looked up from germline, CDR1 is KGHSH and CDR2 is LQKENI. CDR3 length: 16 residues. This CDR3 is CASSPRDLNGGTEAFF. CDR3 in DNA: TGTGCCAGCTCACCACGAGATCTTAACGGGGGCACTGAAGCTTTCTTT. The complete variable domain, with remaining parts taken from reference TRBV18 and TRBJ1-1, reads NAGVMQNPRHLVRRRGQEARLRCSPMKGHSHVYWYRQLPEEGLKFMVYLQKENIIDESGMPKERFSAEFPKEGPSILRIQQVVRGDSAAYFCASSPRDLNGGTEAFFGQGTRLTVV.

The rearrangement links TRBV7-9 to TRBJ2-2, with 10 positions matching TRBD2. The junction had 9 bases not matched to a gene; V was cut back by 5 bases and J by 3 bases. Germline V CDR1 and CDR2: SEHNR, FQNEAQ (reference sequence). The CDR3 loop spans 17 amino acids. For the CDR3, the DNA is TGTGCCAGCAGCCCCGTCCCAGCGGGAGGGCACACCGGGGAGCTGTTTTTT. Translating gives CASSPVPAGGHTGELFF.

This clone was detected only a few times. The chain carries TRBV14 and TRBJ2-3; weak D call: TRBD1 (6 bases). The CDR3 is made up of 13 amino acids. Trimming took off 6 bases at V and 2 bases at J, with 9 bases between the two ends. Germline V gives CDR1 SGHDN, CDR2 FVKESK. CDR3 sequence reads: CASRRGTTDTQYF. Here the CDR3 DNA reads TGTGCCAGCAGAAGGGGGACCACAGATACGCAGTATTTT.